This TCR beta chain stems from a study of cytomegalovirus exposure and HLA in healthy donors. Study-level information: Earlier work reported around 110 million unique TCR beta sequences from roughly 180 million T cells.

The trim removed 1 base at V and 7 bases at J, leaving 7 bases unmatched. The germline gives CDR1 MDHEN, CDR2 SYDVKM. CDR3 length: 15 residues. 13 Jbeta primers and 60 Vbeta primers were used for the PCR. Using immunoSEQ multiplex PCR, the repertoire was profiled, and TCRdb retains in-frame clones only, with some absent. Of 110,000 to 150,000 clones in the sample, under 90% were seen once. Broader study findings: A classifier reportedly called cytomegalovirus status with high sensitivity and specificity.

About this clone itself: Its antigen is as yet unknown.

Sequences were obtained from PBMCs. The chain links TRBV28 to TRBJ1-3; 7 nucleotides line up with TRBD1. This TCR derives from a man aged 40-49 years in good health and CMV-seronegative. CDR3 sequence reads: CASSLSDRVRNTIYF. For the CDR3, the DNA is TGTGCCAGCAGTTTATCCGACAGGGTCAGGAACACCATATATTTT.